The sequence of this T cell receptor beta chain was determined in a study of T-cell memory formation after mild COVID-19. Whole-study results and caveats: Researchers found some responding clones in pre-infection memory, a sign that cross-reactive memory joined. The SARS-CoV-2 specificity of second-wave clones reaching peak at day 37 remained unverified. Day 15 to 85 contracting clones showed balanced CD4/CD8; later expanders leaned CD4+.

This clonotype appeared many times. No antigen is known for it. The CDR3 is made up of 13 amino acids. V was clipped by 6 bases and J by 6 bases, with 11 bases between them. Germline loops: CDR1 MNHEY, CDR2 SVGEGT. It was 5'RACE with constant-segment primers that produced the TCR alpha and TCR beta cDNA libraries, which carried sample barcodes and UMIs. MiXCR, applied by TCRdb to the 5' RACE reads, yields one record per CDR3 protein. The data show fewer than 35,000 distinct CDR3 sequences, with 15% to 20% seen just once and 1.1% to 1.5% held by the top ten. The rearrangement joins TRBV6-2 or TRBV6-3 to TRBJ2-2; the D gene is possibly TRBD1 (6 bases). This clonotype originated in an adult who had mild COVID-19 (a few samples of this study predate the infection). Cell type and time point are not known. Sequencing input: PBMCs or a T cell subset sorted from them (not recorded which). The CDR3 DNA is TGTGCCAGCAGAAACTGGGGGCCCGGGGAGCTGTTTTTT. Its protein is CASRNWGPGELFF.